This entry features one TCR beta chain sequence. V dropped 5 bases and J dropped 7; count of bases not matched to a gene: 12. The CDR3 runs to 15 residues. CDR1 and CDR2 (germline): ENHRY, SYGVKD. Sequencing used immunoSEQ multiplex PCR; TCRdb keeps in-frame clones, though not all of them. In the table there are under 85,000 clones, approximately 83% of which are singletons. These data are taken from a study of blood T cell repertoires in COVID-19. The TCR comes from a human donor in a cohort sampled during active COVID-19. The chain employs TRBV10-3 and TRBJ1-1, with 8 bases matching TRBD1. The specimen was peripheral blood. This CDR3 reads CAISPQTGALHEAFF. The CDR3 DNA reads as TGTGCCATCAGTCCCCAGACAGGGGCTCTTCATGAAGCTTTCTTT.